The 16 T cell receptor beta chains in this list originate from one sample, sequenced in a study of cytotoxic CD8 clonotypes in ibrutinib-treated CLL. Libraries were prepared by immunoSEQ multiplex PCR; TCRdb keeps only in-frame clonotypes and omits some of them. In the table there are some 200,000 clones, 75% to 80% of which are singletons. Specimen: PBMCs, collected after 12 months of ibrutinib treatment. The receptors derive from a human donor with chronic lymphocytic leukemia.

The CDR3 sequence is CASSESPPYEQYF. CDR3 nucleotides: TGTGCCAGCAGCGAGAGCCCCCCCTACGAGCAGTACTTC. This chain joins TRBV25-1 and TRBJ2-7; D remains ambiguous. The CDR3 is made up of 13 amino acids. V gave up 6 bases and J gave up 2 bases, with 11 bases separating them. Germline V gene data show CDR1 as MGHDK and CDR2 as SYGVNS.

In this sample, this clone turned up once. V is TRBV18 and J is TRBJ1-2; D unresolved. Germline V lookup: CDR1 KGHSH, CDR2 LQKENI. The CDR3 extends over 14 amino acids. The V and J ends lost 3 bases and 0 bases respectively, with 8 bases between them. CDR3 sequence (DNA): TGTGCCAGCTCACCGGGTGTTGCTAACTATGGCTACACCTTC. Translation: CASSPGVANYGYTF.

CDR3: CAWSTASGGPFSYNEQFF. DNA for the CDR3: TGTGCCTGGAGTACGGCTAGCGGGGGGCCCTTCTCCTACAATGAGCAGTTCTTC. The rearrangement links TRBV30 to TRBJ2-1, with TRBD2 matching 11 bases. V was clipped by 2 bases and J by 0 bases; unmatched bases: 9. Germline values: CDR1 GTSNPN, CDR2 SVGIG (reference sequence). The CDR3 covers 18 residues.

V is TRBV18 and J is TRBJ2-5; the D gene is possibly TRBD2 (6 bases). The CDR3 length is 16 residues. Trimming cost V 3 bases and J 5 bases, with 19 bases left between them. Germline V gene data show CDR1 as KGHSH and CDR2 as LQKENI. The CDR3 DNA sequence: TGTGCCAGCTCACCGGTGAGTGGGAGGCTATCCGAGACCCAGTACTTC. Translating gives CASSPVSGRLSETQYF. The whole variable domain, filled in from reference TRBV18 and TRBJ2-5, reads NAGVMQNPRHLVRRRGQEARLRCSPMKGHSHVYWYRQLPEEGLKFMVYLQKENIIDESGMPKERFSAEFPKEGPSILRIQQVVRGDSAAYFCASSPVSGRLSETQYFGPGTRLLVL.

The chain recombines TRBV9 with TRBJ2-1; no definite D call. This CDR3 has 13 amino acids. The germline V and J ends were trimmed by 0 bases and 8 bases, with 9 bases remaining between them. Germline V lookup: CDR1 SGDLS, CDR2 YYNGEE. CDR3 sequence (DNA): TGTGCCAGCAGCGTAGGGTTCCAGCATGAGCAGTTCTTC. It yields the protein CASSVGFQHEQFF.

The V gene is TRBV7-9, the J gene TRBJ1-4; TRBD1 aligns across 9 bases. The CDR3 totals 14 residues. V trimming: 5 bases; J trimming: 7 bases; junction bases outside the gene matches: 5. The V gene's germline CDR1 is SEHNR and CDR2 FQNEAQ (reference sequence). The chain's CDR3 is CASSPDRGGEKLFF. The CDR3 DNA reads as TGTGCCAGCAGCCCCGACAGGGGGGGTGAAAAACTGTTTTTT.

CDR3 sequence: CASSVGANSGNTIYF. The CDR3 DNA sequence: TGTGCCAGCAGCGTAGGGGCTAACTCTGGAAACACCATATATTTT. The V and J genes are TRBV9 and TRBJ1-3; D not certain. Germline V CDR1 and CDR2: SGDLS, YYNGEE. The germline V and J ends were trimmed by 0 bases and 0 bases, with 7 bases remaining between them. The CDR3 loop spans 15 amino acids.

V usage is TRBV2 and J usage is TRBJ2-1; maybe TRBD2 (6 bases). With 5 bases removed from V and 8 bases from J, the gap between germline ends came to 13 bases. The length of the CDR3 is 13 residues. Germline V gene data show CDR1 as SNHLY and CDR2 as FYNNEI. CDR3 loop: CASSRGLSYEQFF. The CDR3 coding sequence is TGTGCCAGCAGTAGGGGACTTAGTTATGAGCAGTTCTTC.

This sequence joins TRBV28 and TRBJ2-5; tentatively, D is TRBD2 (5 bases). Germline V gene lookup returns CDR1 MDHEN and CDR2 SYDVKM. The length of the CDR3 is 11 residues. Trimming cost V 5 bases and J 9 bases, with 10 bases left between them. The CDR3 loop reads CASSLAGAQYF. CDR3 nucleotide sequence: TGTGCCAGCAGTCTCGCCGGGGCCCAGTACTTC.

The chain joins TRBV4-2 to TRBJ2-5; D is unresolved. Germline-derived CDR1 and CDR2 are LGHNA and YNFKEQ. This CDR3 is 15 amino acids long. V lost 0 bases, J lost 5 bases, and 13 bases lay in between. DNA of the CDR3: TGTGCCAGCAGCCAAGATTTGGTGCGGCAGGAGACCCAGTACTTC. As protein: CASSQDLVRQETQYF.

This chain joins TRBV27 and TRBJ2-7; 13 bases line up with TRBD2. CDR1 is MNHEY, CDR2 SMNVEV, per germline (reference sequence). CDR3 length: 14 amino acids. Germline trimming cut 6 bases from V and 5 bases from J; bases unmatched to any gene: 4. The CDR3 nucleotides read TGTGCCAGCAGGAGAGGACTAGCGGGAGACGAGCAGTACTTC. It encodes CASRRGLAGDEQYF.

The rearrangement links TRBV4-1 to TRBJ2-1, with D tentatively TRBD1 or TRBD2 (6 bases each). This CDR3 is built from 16 residues. V was pared by 4 bases and J by 7 bases, with 20 bases between. Germline V gene sequence: CDR1 MGHRA, CDR2 YSYEKL. CDR3 protein: CASSPGPARGGNEQFF. The CDR3 coding sequence is TGCGCCAGCAGCCCCGGACCCGCCAGGGGAGGAAATGAGCAGTTCTTC.

The J gene is TRBJ2-7, the V gene TRBV5-5; the D gene is possibly TRBD1 (6 bases). Germline assignment: CDR1 SGHKS and CDR2 YYEKEE (reference sequence). This CDR3 comprises 14 residues. The germline V and J ends were trimmed by 3 bases and 0 bases, with 10 bases remaining between them. As DNA, the CDR3 is TGTGCCAGCAGCTGGGGGCCGGCCTCCTACGAGCAGTACTTC. Its translation is CASSWGPASYEQYF.

The chain is built from TRBV4-2 and TRBJ2-1; D possibly corresponds to TRBD2 (5 bases). The CDR3 spans 16 residues. Germline V lookup: CDR1 LGHNA, CDR2 YNFKEQ. V was trimmed by 1 base and J by 0 bases, leaving 10 bases between them. The CDR3 DNA reads TGTGCCAGCAGCCAAGGGGAGTGGGGCTCCTACAATGAGCAGTTCTTC. The encoded protein is CASSQGEWGSYNEQFF.

This clone was detected only a few times. This CDR3 is also generated by other DNA sequences in the sample. The J gene is TRBJ1-1, the V gene TRBV5-4, with D unresolved. The CDR3 is made up of 13 amino acids. CDR1 is SGHNT and CDR2 is YYREEE in the germline V gene (reference sequence). Trimming pared 0 bases from V and 1 base from J, leaving 4 bases between. The CDR3 loop is CASSLGGNTEAFF. The CDR3 DNA reads as TGTGCCAGCAGCTTGGGAGGGAACACTGAAGCTTTCTTT. Combining the CDR3 with reference TRBV5-4 and TRBJ1-1 gives the whole variable domain ETGVTQSPTHLIKTRGQQVTLRCSSQSGHNTVSWYQQALGQGPQFIFQYYREEENGRGNFPPRFSGLQFPNYSSELNVNALELDDSALYLCASSLGGNTEAFFGQGTRLTVV.

The CDR3 here is CASSDGRSNEKLFF. The CDR3 nucleotides read TGTGCCAGCAGTGATGGGCGGTCTAATGAAAAACTGTTTTTT. V gene TRBV2 combines with J gene TRBJ1-4; no clear D gene. The V end lost 3 bases, the J end lost 3 bases, and 8 bases lay between the germline ends. The CDR3 covers 14 residues. The V gene's germline CDR1 is SNHLY and CDR2 FYNNEI.